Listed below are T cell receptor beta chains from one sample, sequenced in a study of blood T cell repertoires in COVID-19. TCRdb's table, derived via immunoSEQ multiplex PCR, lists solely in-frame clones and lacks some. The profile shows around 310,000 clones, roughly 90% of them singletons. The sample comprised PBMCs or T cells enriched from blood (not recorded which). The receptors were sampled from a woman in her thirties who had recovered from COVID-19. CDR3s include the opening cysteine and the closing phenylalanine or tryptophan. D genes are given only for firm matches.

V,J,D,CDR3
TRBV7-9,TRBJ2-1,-,CASSADLLSSGEQFF
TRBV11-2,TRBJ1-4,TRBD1,CASSSMTGLNEKLFF
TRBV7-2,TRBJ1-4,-,CASSRQVATNEKLFF
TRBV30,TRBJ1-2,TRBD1,CAWNGQGGGYTF
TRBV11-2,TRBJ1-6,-,CASSLGYRGINSPLHF
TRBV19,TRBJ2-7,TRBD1,CASSIAGQGDYEQYF
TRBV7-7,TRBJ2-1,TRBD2,CASSALGLAGDEQFF
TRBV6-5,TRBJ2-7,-,CASTTGQSYEQYF
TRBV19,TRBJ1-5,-,CASSSRAGASNQPQHF
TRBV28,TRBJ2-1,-,CASSSIVEGNHHNEQFF
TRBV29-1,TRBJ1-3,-,CSPWTVRAPGNTIYF
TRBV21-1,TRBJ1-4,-,CASSKYSRTGTREKLFF
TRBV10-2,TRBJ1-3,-,CATTGFGNTIYF
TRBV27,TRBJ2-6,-,CASSSVRSSSGANVLTF
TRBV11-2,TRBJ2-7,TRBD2,CASSLEPPWAGGSEQYF
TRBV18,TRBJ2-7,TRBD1,CASSDPGTGFSYEQYF
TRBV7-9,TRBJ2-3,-,CASSLALAWTTDTQYF
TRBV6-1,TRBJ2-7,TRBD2,CASSELLSGSFREQYF
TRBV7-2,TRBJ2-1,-,CASSPQANYNEQFF
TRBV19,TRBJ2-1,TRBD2,CASSIVGLADNEQFF
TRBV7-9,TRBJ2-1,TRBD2,CASSSGTSGKKGQFF
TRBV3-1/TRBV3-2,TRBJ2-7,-,CASSRSARDEQYF
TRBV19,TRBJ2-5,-,CASSPQVQETQYF
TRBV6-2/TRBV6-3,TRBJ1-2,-,CASSYSTYRVHGYTF
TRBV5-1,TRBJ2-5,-,CASSLRYPPSGTQYF
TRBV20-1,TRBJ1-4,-,CSASSTGTADEKLFF
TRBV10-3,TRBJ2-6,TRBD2,CAIRAVSGVSGANVLTF
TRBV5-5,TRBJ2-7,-,CTSSLLGSPGYEQYF
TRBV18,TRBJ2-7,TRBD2,CASSPVLAGFHYEQYF
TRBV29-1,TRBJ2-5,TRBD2,CSVPIGASGSLAQYF
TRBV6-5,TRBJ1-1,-,CASNRRGPTEAFF
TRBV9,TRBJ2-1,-,CASSVGARGDEQFF
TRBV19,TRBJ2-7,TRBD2,CASRATSGNYEQYF
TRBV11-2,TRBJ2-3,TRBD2,CASSFGGGRAADTQYF
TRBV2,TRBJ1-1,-,CASSEALRRGTEAFF
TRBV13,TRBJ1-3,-,CAIERWGGYGNTIYF
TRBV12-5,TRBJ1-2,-,CASGPGGGYGYTF
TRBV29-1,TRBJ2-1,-,CSVVFGTHNEQFF
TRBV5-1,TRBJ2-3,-,CASSLRVIAVYLKDTQYF
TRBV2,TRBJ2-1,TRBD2,CASSVGLAGNNEQFF
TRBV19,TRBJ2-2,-,CASIEVSGELFF
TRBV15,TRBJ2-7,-,CATSRYPGSGSYEQYF
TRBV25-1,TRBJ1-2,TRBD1,CATRMTGTDGYTF